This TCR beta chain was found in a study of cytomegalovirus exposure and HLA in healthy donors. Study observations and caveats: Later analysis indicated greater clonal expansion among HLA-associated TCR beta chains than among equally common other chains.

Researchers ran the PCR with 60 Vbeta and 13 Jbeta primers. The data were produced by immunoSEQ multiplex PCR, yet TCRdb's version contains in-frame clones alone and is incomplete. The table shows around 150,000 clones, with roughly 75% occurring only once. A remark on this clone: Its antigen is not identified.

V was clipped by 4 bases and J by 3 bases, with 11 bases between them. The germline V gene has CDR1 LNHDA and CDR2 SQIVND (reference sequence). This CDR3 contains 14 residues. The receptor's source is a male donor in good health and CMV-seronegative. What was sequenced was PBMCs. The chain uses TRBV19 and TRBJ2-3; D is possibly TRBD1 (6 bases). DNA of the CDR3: TGTGCCAGTAGTACAGACAGGATTACAGATACGCAGTATTTT. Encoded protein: CASSTDRITDTQYF.